The entry below describes one T cell receptor beta chain. The antigen is undetermined. The data originate from a study of T cells in Graves' hyperthyroidism and ophthalmopathy. Stable Graves' hyperthyroidism denoted no ophthalmopathy progression over 18 months. Any patient presenting with uncontrolled infection, other autoimmune disease, pregnancy or lactation was left out. Amplified TCR beta CDR3 regions derived from RNA transcripts. The HTBI primer set served for first-round RT-PCR of the TCR CDR3. One entry per CDR3 protein, called by TCRdb with MiXCR from the multiplex PCR reads. The table shows about 580,000 distinct CDR3 sequences, with under 60% occurring only once. Broader study findings: Clonotypes that were expanded in thyroid above 0.001 mostly appeared in blood too. Classification by a 13 V-J model distinguished ophthalmopathy from stable hyperthyroidism.

There are 13 residues in the CDR3. Germline V gene lookup returns CDR1 MRHNA and CDR2 SNTAGT. The ends were cut back, 2 bases at V and 2 bases at J, with 6 bases in the middle. V and J are TRBV6-4 and TRBJ2-5, with a tentative D call TRBD1 (6 bases). This sequence originates from a woman between 18 and 29 years old with Graves' hyperthyroidism. What was sequenced was peripheral blood or thyroid tissue (not recorded which). The CDR3 is CASSDGQQETQYF. In DNA, the CDR3 is TGTGCCAGCAGTGACGGACAGCAAGAGACCCAGTACTTC.